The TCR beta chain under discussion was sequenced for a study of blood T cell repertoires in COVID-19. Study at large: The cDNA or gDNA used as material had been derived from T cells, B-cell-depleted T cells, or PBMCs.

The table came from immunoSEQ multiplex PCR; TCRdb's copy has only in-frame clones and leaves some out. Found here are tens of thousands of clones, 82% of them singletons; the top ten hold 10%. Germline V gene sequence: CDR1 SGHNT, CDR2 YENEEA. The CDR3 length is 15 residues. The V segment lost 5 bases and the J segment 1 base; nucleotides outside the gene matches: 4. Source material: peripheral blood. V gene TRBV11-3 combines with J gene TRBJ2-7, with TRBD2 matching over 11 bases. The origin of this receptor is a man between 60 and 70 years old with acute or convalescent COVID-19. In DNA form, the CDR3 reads TGTGCCAGCAGCCAAACTAGCGGGGGATCCTACGAGCAGTACTTC. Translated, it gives CASSQTSGGSYEQYF.